This T cell receptor (beta chain) emerged from a study of persistence of HIV-infected CD4 T cells. Worth noting for this clone: Its cognate antigen is unknown.

This nonspecific control used anti-CD3/anti-CD28 bead stimulation of CD4+ T cells. Responding CD4+ T cells were sorted by upregulation of both CD40 ligand and CD69. This was the immunoSEQ version 4 assay in survey mode. Profiling relied on immunoSEQ multiplex PCR, and the TCRdb table lists in-frame clones only, not all of them. The repertoire includes roughly 41,000 clones, 87% of them detected once, and about 1.3% sits in the top ten. Sequencing used CD4+ T cells sorted from PBMCs after roughly 18-hour stimulation, obtained from a patient who received antiretroviral therapy. The TCR was taken from an adult man with HIV who was CMV-seropositive.

CDR3 bases: TGTGCCAGCAGTTTATTTGGGGGAGAGGCTTTCTTT. Its translation: CASSLFGGEAFF. The chain recombines TRBV27 with TRBJ1-1; D perhaps matches TRBD1 (5 bases). Germline V gene sequence: CDR1 MNHEY, CDR2 SMNVEV (reference sequence). This CDR3 has 12 amino acids. V shed 1 base and J shed 11 bases, with 11 bases lying between them.